These T cell receptor beta chains were read from a single sample in a study of blood T cell repertoires in COVID-19. Here immunoSEQ multiplex PCR was the method, and the copy in TCRdb shows in-frame clones only, minus some. There are 3,900 or so clones in the sample; roughly nine tenths occur only once, and roughly 5% lies in the top ten. Input material: peripheral blood. These receptors were taken from a woman in her seventies with active COVID-19. Each CDR3 is given with its conserved first and last residue. D genes are given only for firm matches. Clone sizes are given selectively: once, few, many, or a class where the clone is expanded.

>TRBD2|TRBV5-1|NA|16|TRBJ2-2
TGCGCCAGCAGCTCCCGGACCTTCGGGGGGACCGGGGAGCTGTTTTTT
CASSSRTFGGTGELFF
>NA|TRBV7-6|NA|15|TRBJ1-1
TGTGCCAGCAGCCCTGGGGAGGGCGTGTCCACTGAAGCTTTCTTT
CASSPGEGVSTEAFF
>TRBD2|TRBV5-8|NA|15|TRBJ2-7
TGTGCCAGCAGCCATCCGGGACTAGCGGCCTACGAGCAGTACTTC
CASSHPGLAAYEQYF
>NA|TRBV4-1|few|15|TRBJ1-6
TGCGCCAGCAGGGGGCCGGAAGGATGGGGTTCACCCCTCCACTTT
CASRGPEGWGSPLHF
>NA|TRBV2|NA|13|TRBJ2-7
TGTGCCAGCAGGACCCAGGGTTTGGACGAGCAGTACTTC
CASRTQGLDEQYF
>NA|TRBV6-1|NA|14|TRBJ2-7
TGTGCCAGCAGTTATTTTCCAGGTTCCTACGAGCAGTACTTC
CASSYFPGSYEQYF
>NA|TRBV5-1|NA|15|TRBJ1-2
TGCGCCAGCAGCTTGGCCTGGGGCAGGGATGTTGGCTACACCTTC
CASSLAWGRDVGYTF
>NA|TRBV5-1|NA|14|TRBJ1-2
TGCGCCAGCAGCTTGGACAGAACAAACTATGGCTACACCTTC
CASSLDRTNYGYTF
>NA|TRBV2|NA|15|TRBJ2-7
TGTGCCAGCAGCGACCCTTGGACAGCATACTACGAGCAGTACTTC
CASSDPWTAYYEQYF
>NA|TRBV5-6|NA|15|TRBJ1-2
TGTGCCAGCAGCCAGAATCGGGGGGAGACCGATGGCTACACCTTC
CASSQNRGETDGYTF
>NA|TRBV19|once|17|TRBJ1-6
TGTGCCAGTAGTATTGGAGGGATCAGCTCCTATAATTCACCCCTCCACTTT
CASSIGGISSYNSPLHF
>NA|TRBV6-1|NA|12|TRBJ2-5
TGTGCCAGCAGTGAAGACGGGGGAACCCAGTACTTC
CASSEDGGTQYF
>NA|TRBV5-6|NA|15|TRBJ1-1
TGTGCCAGCACGGGTTTGGGCAGGGGGAACACTGAAGCTTTCTTT
CASTGLGRGNTEAFF
>NA|TRBV4-3|NA|14|TRBJ2-3
TGCGCCAGCAGCCAAGGACTACAGCAAGGTACGCAGTATTTT
CASSQGLQQGTQYF
>TRBD2|TRBV7-8|NA|16|TRBJ2-1
TGTGCCAGCAGCTTCTGGAGTAGCGGGGGTTACAATGAGCAGTTCTTC
CASSFWSSGGYNEQFF
>TRBD2|TRBV6-2/TRBV6-3|NA|16|TRBJ2-2
TGTGCCAGCAGTTACCCCGGGGAGGGTAACACCGGGGAGCTGTTTTTT
CASSYPGEGNTGELFF
>TRBD1|TRBV3-1/TRBV3-2|NA|15|TRBJ1-1
TGTGCCAGCAGCCAAGAGGGGACAGCGAACACTGAAGCTTTCTTT
CASSQEGTANTEAFF
>NA|TRBV13|NA|14|TRBJ1-2
TGTGCCAGCAGACCGTGGAGGAGATTTGTTGGCTACACCTTC
CASRPWRRFVGYTF
>NA|TRBV6-1|NA|14|TRBJ1-1
TGTGCCAGCAGTGAAGGAGGGAAGAACACTGAAGCTTTCTTT
CASSEGGKNTEAFF
>NA|TRBV7-6|NA|10|TRBJ2-7
TGTGCCAGCACCGTCTACGAGCAGTACTTC
CASTVYEQYF
>TRBD2|TRBV19|NA|17|TRBJ2-3
TGTGCCAGTACCAATAGAGGGGCGGGGGGTAGCACAGATACGCAGTATTTT
CASTNRGAGGSTDTQYF
>NA|TRBV5-1|NA|16|TRBJ1-1
TGCGCCAGCAGCTCTTCGCCAGGGCGTGCGGACACTGAAGCTTTCTTT
CASSSSPGRADTEAFF
>NA|TRBV21-1|NA|18|TRBJ2-5
TGTGCCAGCAGCAAAGTTGATAGCGGGGGTCGGAGGCAAGAGACCCAGTACTTC
CASSKVDSGGRRQETQYF
>NA|TRBV12-5|NA|15|TRBJ1-3
TGTGCTAGTGGTTTGGAGGCAGGGATAGGAAACACCATATATTTT
CASGLEAGIGNTIYF
>TRBD1|TRBV5-1|NA|16|TRBJ1-3
TGCGCCAGCAGCGTGGACAGGACCGACTCTGGAAACACCATATATTTT
CASSVDRTDSGNTIYF
>NA|TRBV19|NA|13|TRBJ2-3
TGTGCCAGTAGTATGGGTAGGGAGGATACGCAGTATTTT
CASSMGREDTQYF
>TRBD1|TRBV3-1/TRBV3-2|NA|16|TRBJ1-4
TGTGCCAGCAGCCAAGGGTTTGGGACAGCAAATGAAAAACTGTTTTTT
CASSQGFGTANEKLFF
>TRBD1|TRBV5-6|NA|15|TRBJ1-6
TGTGCCAGCAGCCAAACAGGGGCCTTTAATTCACCCCTCCACTTT
CASSQTGAFNSPLHF
>NA|TRBV30|NA|14|TRBJ2-5
TGTGCCTGGAGACAGTTAGGTAGCCAAGAGACCCAGTACTTC
CAWRQLGSQETQYF
>TRBD2|TRBV7-9|NA|15|TRBJ2-2
TGTGCCAGCAGCCCTGGACTAGCGGGGGGCCGGGAGCTGTTTTTT
CASSPGLAGGRELFF
>TRBD1|TRBV19|once|17|TRBJ2-2
TGTGCCAGTAGTATGTCCCCCAGGGGGCGCGGCACCGGGGAGCTGTTTTTT
CASSMSPRGRGTGELFF